The next 12 T cell receptor beta chains were all read from a single sample in a study of CD8 T cells in Susac syndrome. The authors reverse transcribed roughly 0.5 to 1 ug RNA with random hexamers. In TCRdb, the immunoSEQ multiplex PCR reads were re-called with MiXCR into one record per CDR3 protein. The table records roughly 200,000 distinct CDR3 sequences, 85% to 95% of them present only once. Sample: CD4+ T cells from PBMCs. These receptor sequences come from a human donor with multiple sclerosis.

The chain is built from TRBV15 and TRBJ1-5; D is possibly TRBD1 (5 bases). CDR1 is LNHNV and CDR2 is YYDKDF in the germline V gene (reference sequence). Trimming took 0 bases from V and 4 from J, leaving 16 bases between them. The CDR3 runs to 17 residues. The CDR3 is CATSRDRATAYNQPQHF. CDR3 DNA: TGTGCCACCAGCAGAGATAGGGCGACAGCGTATAATCAGCCCCAGCATTTT.

The chain couples TRBV3-1 to TRBJ2-7, with no clear D. V lost 4 bases, J lost 6 bases, and 10 bases lay in between. Germline-derived CDR1 and CDR2 are LGHDT and YNNKEL (reference sequence). This CDR3 region has 12 residues. CDR3 region: CASSPRWGEQYF. CDR3 sequence (DNA): TGTGCCAGCAGCCCCAGATGGGGCGAGCAGTACTTC.

The chain joins TRBV3-1 to TRBJ2-2, with 9 nucleotides matching TRBD1. There are 14 residues in the CDR3. Germline assignment: CDR1 LGHDT and CDR2 YNNKEL (reference sequence). V trimming: 7 bases; J trimming: 7 bases; junction bases outside the gene matches: 7. DNA for the CDR3: TGTGCCAGCATACGGACAGGGGCGGTCGGGGAGCTGTTTTTT. It translates to CASIRTGAVGELFF.

This clonotype was observed a handful of times. This chain uses TRBV3-1 with TRBJ1-1; no clear D. CDR3 length: 12 residues. Germline V gene data show CDR1 as LGHDT and CDR2 as YNNKEL (reference sequence). With 1 base removed from V and 3 bases from J, the gap between germline ends came to 3 bases. In nucleotides, the CDR3 is TGTGCCAGCAGCCAAGCCGACACTGAAGCTTTCTTT. Its protein product is CASSQADTEAFF.

For the CDR3, the DNA is TGTGCCAGCAGTTCCTTAAACCAAGATACGCAGTATTTT. It encodes CASSSLNQDTQYF. The rearrangement links TRBV28 to TRBJ2-3; D is undetermined. The CDR3 has 13 amino acids. Germline V gene data show CDR1 as MDHEN and CDR2 as SYDVKM. V shed 4 bases and J shed 5 bases, with 10 bases lying between them. Full variable domain (rest looked up from reference TRBV28 and TRBJ2-3): DVKVTQSSRYLVKRTGEKVFLECVQDMDHENMFWYRQDPGLGLRLIYFSYDVKMKEKGDIPEGYSVSREKKERFSLILESASTNQTSMYLCASSSLNQDTQYFGPGTRLTVL.

This chain joins TRBV3-1 and TRBJ1-2; no clear D. Germline CDR1 is LGHDT and CDR2 is YNNKEL (reference sequence). Trimming removed 4 bases from V and 4 bases from J, with 16 bases in between. The length of the CDR3 is 15 residues. The DNA for the CDR3 is TGTGCCAGCAGCCCCACCTGGAAGGCAACCTATGGCTACACCTTC. It specifies CASSPTWKATYGYTF. Complete variable domain (other parts from reference TRBV3-1 and TRBJ1-2): DTAVSQTPKYLVTQMGNDKSIKCEQNLGHDTMYWYKQDSKKFLKIMFSYNNKELIINETVPNRFSPKSPDKAHLNLHINSLELGDSAVYFCASSPTWKATYGYTFGSGTRLTVV.

The chain couples TRBV30 to TRBJ2-1, with a tentative D call TRBD1 (5 bases). Germline V gives CDR1 GTSNPN, CDR2 SVGIG (reference sequence). CDR3 size: 19 residues. Trimming removed 4 bases at V and 5 bases at J, with 30 bases between. Here the CDR3 reads CAWTRRRGPRNGQNNEQFF. As DNA, the CDR3 is TGTGCCTGGACCAGACGTAGGGGTCCTCGTAATGGGCAGAACAATGAGCAGTTCTTC.

This clonotype was seen once. A read error may account for a junction end that differs from germline. The chain has TRBV7-7 and TRBJ2-5; TRBD2 matches at 11 bases. The CDR3 extends over 16 amino acids. Germline CDR1 SSHAT, CDR2 FNYEAQ (reference sequence). CDR3 residues: CASSLSVTSGKETQYF. CDR3 nucleotide sequence: TGTGCTAGCAGCTTGTCCGTGACTAGCGGGAAGGAGACCCAGTACTTC.

This clonotype was counted only a few times. J is TRBJ1-2 and V is TRBV29-1; D is unresolved. This CDR3 region has 12 residues. Germline V gives CDR1 SQVTM, CDR2 ANQGSEA. The V end was cut by 0 bases, the J end by 3 bases, with 5 bases between. The CDR3 protein is CSVEEADYGYTF. The CDR3 DNA reads TGCAGCGTTGAAGAAGCAGACTATGGCTACACCTTC.

This clonotype was recorded only once. The chain uses TRBV12-3 or TRBV12-4 and TRBJ2-5; D is unclear. Trimming took off 3 bases at V and 2 bases at J, with 7 bases between the two ends. The CDR3 runs to 13 residues. The CDR3 loop reads CASSLSPQETQYF. CDR3 coding DNA: TGTGCCAGCAGTTTGAGCCCTCAAGAGACCCAGTACTTC.

The chain uses TRBV27 and TRBJ2-5, with D hard to call. The CDR3 length is 13 residues. V was clipped by 8 bases and J by 1 base, with 11 bases between them. Germline CDR1 reads MNHEY; CDR2 reads SMNVEV (reference sequence). The CDR3 loop reads CASRSYVQETQYF. The CDR3 coding sequence is TGTGCCAGCCGCTCGTATGTCCAAGAGACCCAGTACTTC.

The rearrangement joins TRBV7-9 to TRBJ1-2, with 8 bases aligning to TRBD1. This CDR3 region has 15 residues. CDR1 and CDR2 (germline): SEHNR, FQNEAQ (reference sequence). V lost 5 bases, J lost 9 bases, and 14 bases stayed unmatched. The CDR3 bases are TGTGCCAGCAGCCCGTGGACAGGGCTGAGGGAGAGCTACACCTTC. Its translation: CASSPWTGLRESYTF.